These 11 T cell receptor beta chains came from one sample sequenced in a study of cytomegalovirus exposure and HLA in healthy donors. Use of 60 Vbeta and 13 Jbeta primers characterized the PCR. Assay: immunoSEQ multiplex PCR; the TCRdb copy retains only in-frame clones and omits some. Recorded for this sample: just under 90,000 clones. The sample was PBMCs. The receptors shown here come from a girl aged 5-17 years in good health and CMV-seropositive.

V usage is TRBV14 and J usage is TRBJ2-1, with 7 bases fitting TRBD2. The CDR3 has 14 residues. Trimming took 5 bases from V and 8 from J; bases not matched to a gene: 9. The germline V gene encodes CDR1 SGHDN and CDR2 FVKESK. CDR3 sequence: CASSWDGGNYEQFF. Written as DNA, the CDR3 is TGTGCCAGCAGCTGGGACGGGGGGAACTATGAGCAGTTCTTC. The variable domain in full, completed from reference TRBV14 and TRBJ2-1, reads EAGVTQFPSHSVIEKGQTVTLRCDPISGHDNLYWYRRVMGKEIKFLLHFVKESKQDESGMPNNRFLAERTGGTYSTLKVQPAELEDSGVYFCASSWDGGNYEQFFGPGTRLTVL.

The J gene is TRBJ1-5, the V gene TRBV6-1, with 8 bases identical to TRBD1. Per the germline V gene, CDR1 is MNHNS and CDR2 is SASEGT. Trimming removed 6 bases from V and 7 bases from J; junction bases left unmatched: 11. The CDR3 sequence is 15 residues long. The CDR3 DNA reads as TGTGCCAGCAGGGACGGACAGGGAAGAGGGCAGCCCCAGCATTTT. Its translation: CASRDGQGRGQPQHF.

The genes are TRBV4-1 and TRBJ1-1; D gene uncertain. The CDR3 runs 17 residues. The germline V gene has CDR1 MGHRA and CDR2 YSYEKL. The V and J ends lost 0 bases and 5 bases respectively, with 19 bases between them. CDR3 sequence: CASSQDPPAVGLTEAFF. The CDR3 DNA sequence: TGCGCCAGCAGCCAAGATCCCCCGGCGGTCGGGTTAACTGAAGCTTTCTTT.

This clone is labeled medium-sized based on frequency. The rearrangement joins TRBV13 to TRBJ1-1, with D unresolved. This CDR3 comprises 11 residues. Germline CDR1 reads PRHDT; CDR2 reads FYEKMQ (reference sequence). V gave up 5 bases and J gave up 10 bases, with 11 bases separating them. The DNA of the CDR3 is TGTGCCAGCAGCCTCGGGAAGCTAGCTTTCTTT. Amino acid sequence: CASSLGKLAFF.

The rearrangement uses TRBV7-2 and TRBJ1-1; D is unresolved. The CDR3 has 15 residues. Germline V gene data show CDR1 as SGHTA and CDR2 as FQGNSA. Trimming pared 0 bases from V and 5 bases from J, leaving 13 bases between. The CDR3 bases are TGTGCCAGCAGCTTAGCGTTAGCAGAAGCAACTGAAGCTTTCTTT. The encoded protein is CASSLALAEATEAFF.

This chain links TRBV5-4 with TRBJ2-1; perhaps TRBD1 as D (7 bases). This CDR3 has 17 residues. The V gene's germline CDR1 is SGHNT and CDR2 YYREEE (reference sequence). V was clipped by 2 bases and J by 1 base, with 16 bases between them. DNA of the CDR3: TGTGCCAGCAGCTTTGGGGGGAGACAGGGTTCCTACAATGAGCAGTTCTTC. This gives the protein CASSFGGRQGSYNEQFF.

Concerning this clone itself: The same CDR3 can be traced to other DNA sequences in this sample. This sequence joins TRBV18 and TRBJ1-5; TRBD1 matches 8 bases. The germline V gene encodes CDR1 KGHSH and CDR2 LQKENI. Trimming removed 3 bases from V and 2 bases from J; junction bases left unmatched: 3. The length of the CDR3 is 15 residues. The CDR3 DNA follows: TGTGCCAGCTCACCCGACAGGGGCGGCAATCAGCCCCAGCATTTT. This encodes CASSPDRGGNQPQHF.

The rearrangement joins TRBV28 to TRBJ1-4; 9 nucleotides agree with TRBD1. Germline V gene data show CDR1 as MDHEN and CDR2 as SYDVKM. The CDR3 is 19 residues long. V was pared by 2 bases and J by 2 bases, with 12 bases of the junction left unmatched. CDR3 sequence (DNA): TGTGCCAGCAGTTTACCCGGGACAGGGATATTCTCGACTAATGAAAAACTGTTTTTT. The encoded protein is CASSLPGTGIFSTNEKLFF.

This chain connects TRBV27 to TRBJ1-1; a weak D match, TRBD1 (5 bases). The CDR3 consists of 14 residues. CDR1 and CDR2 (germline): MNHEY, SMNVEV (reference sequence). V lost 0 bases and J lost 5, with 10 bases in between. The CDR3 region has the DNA TGTGCCAGCAGTTTATCCAGGGAAGGGACTGAAGCTTTCTTT. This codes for CASSLSREGTEAFF.

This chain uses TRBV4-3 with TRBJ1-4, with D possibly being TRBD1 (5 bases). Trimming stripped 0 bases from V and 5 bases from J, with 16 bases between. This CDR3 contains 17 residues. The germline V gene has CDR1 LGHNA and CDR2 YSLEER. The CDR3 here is CASSQDYAGRLNEKLFF. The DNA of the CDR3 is TGCGCCAGCAGCCAAGATTACGCGGGACGGTTAAATGAAAAACTGTTTTTT.

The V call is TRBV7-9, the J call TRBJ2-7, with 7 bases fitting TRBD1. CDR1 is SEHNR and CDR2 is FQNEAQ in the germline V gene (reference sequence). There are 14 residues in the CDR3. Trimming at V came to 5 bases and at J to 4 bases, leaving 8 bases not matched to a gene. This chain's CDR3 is CASSADRERYEQYF. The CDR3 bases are TGTGCCAGCAGCGCCGACAGGGAGAGGTACGAGCAGTACTTC.